These T cell receptor beta chains were read from a single sample in a study of blood T cells in healthy people across ages. TCRdb itself ran the 5' RACE reads through MiXCR, one entry per CDR3 protein. The repertoire holds about 1.6 million distinct CDR3 sequences, with roughly a third as singletons. Sequencing used blood. The source is a woman in her 30s in good health. Both conserved end residues are part of each CDR3.

V,J,CDR3
TRBV28,TRBJ2-5,CASSFPDLRGQETQYF
TRBV7-8,TRBJ2-1,CASSLTSSDEQFF
TRBV12-3/TRBV12-4,TRBJ1-2,CASNLKNLGYGYTF
TRBV6-5,TRBJ2-2,CAGSYSTGVNTGELFF
TRBV27,.,CVSSLDPGSEQYF
TRBV11-3,TRBJ2-7,CASSERRQGYEQYF
TRBV6-5,TRBJ2-2,CASSYSLNTGELFF
TRBV20-1,TRBJ2-3,CSARAEGAFNTQYF
TRBV30,TRBJ1-2,CAWSVSGTGTYGYTF
TRBV7-3,TRBJ2-3,CASSFEGLPGDTQYF
TRBV20-1,TRBJ2-6,CSARAGPVTSGANVLTF
TRBV7-8,TRBJ2-1,CASSGRPGLAGDNEQFF
TRBV7-2,TRBJ2-5,CASSLGRGSYQETQYF
TRBV20-1,TRBJ2-3,CSVLAGGVADTQYF
TRBV18,TRBJ1-6,CASSSRTGSYSPLHF
TRBV29-1,TRBJ1-4,CSAGQNNEKLFF
TRBV3-1,TRBJ2-2,CASSQSGTPGELFF
TRBV6-2/TRBV6-3,TRBJ2-1,CASSYAGTGGLGGQFF
TRBV12-3/TRBV12-4,TRBJ2-7,CASSLGGEGPKGEQYF
TRBV5-1,TRBJ2-7,CASSFMGRSYEQYF
TRBV4-1,TRBJ2-6,CASSQVVGGGANVLTF
TRBV27,TRBJ2-7,CASSSQQPPTGDEQYF